The 2 T cell receptor beta chains presented below share a single source sample, sequenced in a study of T cells expressing NK-cell markers. TCRdb reworked the 5' RACE reads into one entry per CDR3 protein, no DNA. In all, the sample yields 550,000 or so distinct CDR3 sequences. Sample: blood T cells: a sorted CD56 or NKG2C T cell subset, CD4+ or CD8+ T cells, or bulk PBMC T cells (not recorded which). Receptor source: a young man in good health.

The chain carries TRBV7-9 and TRBJ2-5; TCRdb returns TRBD1, unconfirmable since there is no DNA. The CDR3 is made up of 16 amino acids. Germline assignment: CDR1 SEHNR and CDR2 FQNEAQ (reference sequence). CDR3 region: CASSLTSGTGGETQYF. Filled out from reference TRBV7-9 and TRBJ2-5, the complete variable domain reads DTGVSQNPRHKITKRGQNVTFRCDPISEHNRLYWYRQTLGQGPEFLTYFQNEAQLEKSRLLSDRFSAERPKGSFSTLEIQRTEQGDSAMYLCASSLTSGTGGETQYFGPGTRLLVL.

This rearrangement joins TRBV10-3 to TRBJ2-2. The CDR3 spans 15 residues. The germline V gene has CDR1 ENHRY and CDR2 SYGVKD. The CDR3 loop reads CAITWDPTNTGELFF.